This TCR beta chain was recorded in a study of blood T cell repertoires in COVID-19 (dated by TCRdb to 2019 to 2021). Regarding the complete study: Samples from collaborators originated in the United States, Italy and Spain and spanned both the acute and convalescent phases of COVID-19. Samples were obtained from the ongoing ImmuneRACE study (first 160 participants) and from approximately 1,200 subjects provided by 6 global collaborators. Where available, HLA class I and class II types were obtained from metadata supplied by the sample provider rather than from assay-based typing. The material from the prospective study consisted of cDNA or gDNA derived from T cells, B-cell-depleted T cells, or PBMCs. Deeply sampled blood TCRbeta repertoires from subjects exposed to, actively infected with, or recovered from COVID-19 were included in the dataset. The repertoires were released in a freely available public database meant as a resource for research on the immune response to SARS-CoV-2. Nearly every sample came with metadata listing a de-identified subject ID, COVID-19 status, age in years and sex. Overall results and qualifications from the work: The quantity of clinical and demographic metadata differed by source and by participant and was supplied without curation.

In the prospective study, participants were roughly 18 to 100 years old, resided in fewer than 25 geographic areas of the United States, and were enrolled through a virtual design. Cohort assignment in the prospective study relied on participant-reported clinical history from a screening survey and a study questionnaire. ImmuneRACE Cohort 3 recovered participants were defined by two consecutive negative NP/OP PCR tests, healthcare professional clearance, or symptom resolution. Each participant in the prospective study had whole blood, serum and a nasopharyngeal or oropharyngeal swab collected by mobile phlebotomists. Additional blood draws and questionnaires over a 2-month period could optionally be provided by prospective study participants. Before DNA extraction, prospective study blood samples were shipped either frozen or at room temperature. In the case of this clone: It has no known antigen specificity. No quality values exist for individual bases; no much larger clone is one base distant.

TCRbeta CDR3 regions were amplified from genomic DNA by means of the immunoSEQ Assay, a bias-controlled multiplex PCR. Under the source paper's analysis protocol: The number of nucleated cells in each sample was estimated by amplification of reference gene primers within the assay. Sequence reads were collapsed and filtered to measure the absolute abundance of every unique TCRbeta CDR3 rearrangement. For each sample, productive Simpson clonality was calculated by taking the square root of Simpson's diversity index across productive rearrangements. In its TCRdb copy, this immuneACCESS table keeps in-frame sequences only and misses some clones. Where compared with another copy, unresolved V genes explain less than half of these, and the others have no known cause. V, J and clone size are taken as reported in that table, and D and trimming were inferred from the DNA itself. For this sample there are 290,000 or so clones; approximately 89% appear just once. Approximately 2.4% of the sample rests with the top ten.

The material sequenced was PBMCs or T cells enriched from blood (not recorded which). The receptor comes from a woman aged 18-35 years who had recovered from COVID-19.

At the DNA level, the sequence is TGTGCCAGCAGTCACCCGGGACTAGCGGGGGCCGCGGGAGAGACCCAGTACTTC. This sequence encodes CASSHPGLAGAAGETQYF. This receptor chain uses TRBV27 and TRBJ2-5; TRBD2 aligns with 14 central bases. According to the germline V gene (reference sequence), CDR1 reads MNHEY and CDR2 reads SMNVEV. The V end gives up 5 bases and the J end 4 bases, leaving 12 bases in the junction not matched to a gene. The CDR3 starts with the cysteine, ends with the phenylalanine, and has 18 residues. Only the CDR3 region is kept as DNA, spanning 54 bases read in frame from base 1.